This T cell receptor (beta chain) was recovered during a study of T-cell memory formation after mild COVID-19. This CDR3 comprises 13 residues. Germline CDR1 is SGHRS and CDR2 is YFSETQ. Losses at the gene ends were 2 bases for V and 6 bases for J; bases not matched to a gene: 2. This clonotype came up many times. Its antigen is still unknown. Overall study results and limits: Cross-reactive memory apparently joined, as some responding clones appeared in pre-infection memory.

TCRdb independently ran MiXCR on the 5' RACE reads; one entry per CDR3 protein. The sample records roughly 160,000 distinct CDR3 sequences, roughly 13% being singletons. The chain employs TRBV5-1 and TRBJ2-3; 8 bases line up with TRBD2. This TCR was recovered from a man aged 18-30 years who had mild COVID-19 (a few samples of this study predate the infection). Cell type and time point are not known. Sequences were obtained from PBMCs or a T cell subset sorted from them (not recorded which). CDR3 in amino acids: CASSFQRGDTQYF. CDR3 coding DNA: TGCGCCAGCAGCTTTCAGCGGGGGGATACGCAGTATTTT.